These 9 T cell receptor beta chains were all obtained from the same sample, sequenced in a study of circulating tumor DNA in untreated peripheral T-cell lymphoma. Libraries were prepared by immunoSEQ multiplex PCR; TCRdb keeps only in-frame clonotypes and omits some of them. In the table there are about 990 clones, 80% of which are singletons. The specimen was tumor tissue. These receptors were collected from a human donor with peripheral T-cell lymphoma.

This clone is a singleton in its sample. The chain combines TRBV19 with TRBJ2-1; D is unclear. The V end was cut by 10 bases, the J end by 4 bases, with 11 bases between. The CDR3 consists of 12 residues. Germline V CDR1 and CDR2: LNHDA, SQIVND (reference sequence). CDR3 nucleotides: TGTGCCACCGTGGTAGGTTACAATGAGCAGTTCTTC. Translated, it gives CATVVGYNEQFF.

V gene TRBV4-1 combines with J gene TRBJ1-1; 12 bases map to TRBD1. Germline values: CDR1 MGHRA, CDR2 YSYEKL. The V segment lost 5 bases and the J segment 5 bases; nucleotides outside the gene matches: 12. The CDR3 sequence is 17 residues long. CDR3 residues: CASSLTGTGGINTEAFF. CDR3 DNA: TGCGCCAGCAGCTTGACCGGGACAGGGGGCATAAATACTGAAGCTTTCTTT.

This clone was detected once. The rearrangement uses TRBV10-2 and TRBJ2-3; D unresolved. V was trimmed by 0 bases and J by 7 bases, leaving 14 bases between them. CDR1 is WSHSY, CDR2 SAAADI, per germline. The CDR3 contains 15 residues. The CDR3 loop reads CASSESDPRSNTQYF. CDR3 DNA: TGCGCCAGCAGTGAGTCGGACCCCCGTTCGAATACGCAGTATTTT.

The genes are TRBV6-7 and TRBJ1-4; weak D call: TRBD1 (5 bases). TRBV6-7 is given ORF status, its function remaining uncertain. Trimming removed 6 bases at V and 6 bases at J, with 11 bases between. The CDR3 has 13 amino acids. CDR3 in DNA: TGTGCCAGCAGAAGCGACAGTCATGAAAAACTGTTTTTT. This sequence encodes CASRSDSHEKLFF.

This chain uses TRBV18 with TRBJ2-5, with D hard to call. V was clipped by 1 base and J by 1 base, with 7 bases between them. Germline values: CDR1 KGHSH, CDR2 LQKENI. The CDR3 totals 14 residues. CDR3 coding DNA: TGTGCCAGCTCACCACTCTCAGGCCAAGAGACCCAGTACTTC. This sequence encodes CASSPLSGQETQYF.

The CDR3 spells CAWSEGRGWTEAFF. The DNA of the CDR3 is TGTGCCTGGAGTGAGGGCAGGGGCTGGACTGAAGCTTTCTTT. The V gene is TRBV30, the J gene TRBJ1-1, with a tentative D call TRBD1 (6 bases). This CDR3 has 14 residues. V lost 1 base, J lost 5 bases, and 14 bases lay in between. CDR1 is GTSNPN and CDR2 is SVGIG in the germline V gene (reference sequence).

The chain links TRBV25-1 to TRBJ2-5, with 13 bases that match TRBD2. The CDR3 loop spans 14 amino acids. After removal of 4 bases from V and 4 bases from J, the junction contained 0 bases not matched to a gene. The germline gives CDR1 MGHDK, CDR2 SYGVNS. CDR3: CASSGTSGRETQYF. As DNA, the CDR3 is TGTGCCAGCAGTGGGACTAGCGGGAGAGAGACCCAGTACTTC.

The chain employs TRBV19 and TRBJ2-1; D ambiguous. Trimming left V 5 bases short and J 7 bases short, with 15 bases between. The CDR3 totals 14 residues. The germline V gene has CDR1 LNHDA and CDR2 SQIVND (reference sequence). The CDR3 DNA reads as TGTGCCAGTAGTCAGGCGGCACGTTGGAATGAGCAGTTCTTC. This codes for CASSQAARWNEQFF.

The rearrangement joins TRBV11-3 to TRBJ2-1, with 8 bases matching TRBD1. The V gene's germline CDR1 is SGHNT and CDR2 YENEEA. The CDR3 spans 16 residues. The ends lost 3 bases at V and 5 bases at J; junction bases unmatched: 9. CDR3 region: CASSLGSGGLNNEQFF. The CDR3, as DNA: TGTGCCAGCAGCTTGGGGTCAGGGGGCCTCAACAATGAGCAGTTCTTC.